The 23 T cell receptor beta chains in this list originate from one sample, sequenced in a study of cytotoxic CD8 clonotypes in ibrutinib-treated CLL (dated by TCRdb to about 2021). The method behind the library was the immunoSEQ multiplex PCR assay. TCRdb limited this immuneACCESS table to in-frame rearrangements with V and J called. A share of clones is missing; checked studies link under half to unresolved V genes, and the rest is unexplained. The sample profile shows roughly 42,000 clones; about 65% of them were found once. The top ten constitute 20% to 25% of the sample. This sample's time point label indicates: 20 to 25 months on ibrutinib. This material consisted of PBMCs, taken after 24 months of ibrutinib treatment. All receptors come from a human donor with chronic lymphocytic leukemia.

The chain employs TRBV28 and TRBJ2-7, with D possibly TRBD1 on 6 matching bases. CDR1 and CDR2 from the germline V gene are MDHEN and SYDVKM. The CDR3 has 15 amino acids. Trimming cost V 1 base and J 3 bases, with 13 bases left between them. Written as DNA, the CDR3 is TGTGCCAGCAGTTTATTTTGGGACAAACGCTACGAGCAGTACTTC. Protein sequence: CASSLFWDKRYEQYF.

This chain connects TRBV30 to TRBJ2-3; 8 nucleotides match TRBD2. The CDR3 is 14 amino acids. The trim removed 2 bases at V and 3 bases at J, leaving 4 bases unmatched. Germline loops: CDR1 GTSNPN, CDR2 SVGIG (reference sequence). CDR3 in DNA: TGTGCCTGGAGTCGAGGACTAGCAACAGATACGCAGTATTTT. Translating gives CAWSRGLATDTQYF.

The chain combines TRBV30 with TRBJ2-5; D perhaps matches TRBD2 (6 bases). V lost 1 base and J lost 5, with 14 bases in between. The CDR3 extends over 14 amino acids. Germline CDR1 is GTSNPN and CDR2 is SVGIG (reference sequence). Here the CDR3 reads CAWSGGRLSETQYF. CDR3 DNA: TGTGCCTGGAGTGGGGGGAGGCTCAGTGAGACCCAGTACTTC.

J is TRBJ1-2 and V is TRBV28, with 9 bases lining up with TRBD1. CDR3 size: 15 residues. CDR1 is MDHEN and CDR2 is SYDVKM in the germline V gene. The V and J ends lost 7 bases and 7 bases, in that order; junction bases with no gene match: 13. CDR3 sequence: CASTLEVGQGSGYTF. The DNA for the CDR3 is TGTGCCAGCACCTTAGAGGTGGGACAGGGCTCTGGCTACACCTTC.

The chain combines TRBV4-2 with TRBJ2-2; 7 bases are shared with TRBD2. CDR1 and CDR2 from the germline V gene are LGHNA and YNFKEQ. V was pared by 0 bases and J by 7 bases, with 8 bases of the junction left unmatched. The length of the CDR3 is 16 residues. The CDR3 DNA reads as TGTGCCAGCAGCCAAGATGGGGCGGGGGTTATCGGGGAGCTGTTTTTT. Its translation: CASSQDGAGVIGELFF.

CDR3 in amino acids: CASSQAQAGGSSGNTIYF. CDR3 DNA: TGTGCCAGCAGCCAAGCTCAAGCCGGGGGTAGCTCTGGAAACACCATATATTTT. The chain couples TRBV4-2 to TRBJ1-3; the D gene is possibly TRBD1 (5 bases). V lost 1 base to trimming and J lost 0 bases, with 16 bases between them. CDR3 length: 18 amino acids. Germline-derived CDR1 and CDR2 are LGHNA and YNFKEQ.

The V call is TRBV10-1, the J call TRBJ2-3, with D possibly being TRBD2 (6 bases). The ends were cut back, 10 bases at V and 0 bases at J, with 14 bases in the middle. Germline-derived CDR1 and CDR2 are WNHNN and SYGVQD (reference sequence). The CDR3 runs 14 residues. CDR3 region: CATRASGSTDTQYF. The DNA for the CDR3 is TGCGCCACCCGGGCCAGCGGGAGCACAGATACGCAGTATTTT.

This sequence joins TRBV5-1 and TRBJ2-2; D uncertain. CDR3 length: 15 residues. The germline CDR1 and CDR2 sequences are SGHRS and YFSETQ. With 2 bases removed from V and 3 bases from J, the gap between germline ends came to 11 bases. The CDR3 DNA reads as TGCGCCAGCAGCTTCAAGGGAACGGACACCGGGGAGCTGTTTTTT. Amino acid sequence: CASSFKGTDTGELFF.

V is TRBV4-1 and J is TRBJ1-1, with 7 nucleotides matching TRBD1. Germline CDR1 and CDR2: MGHRA and YSYEKL. Unmatched junction bases numbered 7, after V lost 1 base and J lost 5 bases. The CDR3 runs to 15 residues. CDR3 sequence (DNA): TGCGCCAGCAGCCAAGCTCGACAGGGAAGAACTGAAGCTTTCTTT. This encodes CASSQARQGRTEAFF.

The V gene is TRBV4-1, the J gene TRBJ1-5, with 7 bases that match TRBD1. The CDR3 sequence is 14 residues long. With 4 bases clipped from V and 3 bases from J, the junction kept 3 bases outside the gene matches. Germline values: CDR1 MGHRA, CDR2 YSYEKL. CDR3 in amino acids: CASSLTGVNQPQHF. In DNA, the CDR3 is TGCGCCAGCAGCCTCACAGGGGTCAATCAGCCCCAGCATTTT.

The chain links TRBV5-1 to TRBJ2-7; 8 positions match TRBD1. V lost 0 bases to trimming and J lost 1 base; unmatched junction nucleotides: 6. CDR3 size: 16 residues. Germline assignment: CDR1 SGHRS and CDR2 YFSETQ. The CDR3 spells CASSLGQGAVSYEQYF. The CDR3 nucleotides are TGCGCCAGCAGCTTGGGGCAGGGGGCAGTTTCCTACGAGCAGTACTTC.

Written as DNA, the CDR3 is TGTGCCAGCACCGGGACTAGCGGGGGTATAGATACGCAGTATTTT. It yields the protein CASTGTSGGIDTQYF. The gene calls are TRBV6-6 and TRBJ2-3; 14 nucleotides match TRBD2. This CDR3 comprises 15 residues. Germline lookup yields CDR1 MNHNY and CDR2 SVGAGI (reference sequence). With 7 bases clipped from V and 5 bases from J, the junction kept 5 bases outside the gene matches.

The genes are TRBV4-1 and TRBJ2-1, with D maybe TRBD2 (5 bases). CDR1 is MGHRA and CDR2 is YSYEKL in the germline V gene. V lost 4 bases to trimming and J lost 6 bases, with 16 bases between them. CDR3 size: 15 residues. Here the CDR3 DNA reads TGCGCCAGCAGCCCTCTTCGCGGTGGGAGCAATGAGCAGTTCTTC. This sequence encodes CASSPLRGGSNEQFF.

This chain uses TRBV7-2 with TRBJ1-2, with 7 bases fitting TRBD1. The V segment lost 6 bases and the J segment 2 bases; nucleotides outside the gene matches: 9. The germline gives CDR1 SGHTA, CDR2 FQGNSA. The CDR3 loop spans 15 amino acids. The CDR3 loop is CASRREVRGNYGYTF. CDR3 sequence (DNA): TGTGCCAGCAGGCGGGAGGTCAGGGGGAACTATGGCTACACCTTC.

This chain connects TRBV18 to TRBJ2-1; D is perhaps TRBD2 (6 bases). The CDR3 length is 15 residues. Per germline, CDR1 KGHSH and CDR2 LQKENI. V lost 6 bases, J lost 5 bases, and 17 bases lay in between. Here the CDR3 DNA reads TGTGCCAGCTCGTCCCAGGGCGGGACTCACAATGAGCAGTTCTTC. Protein sequence: CASSSQGGTHNEQFF.

The V call is TRBV19, the J call TRBJ1-2; D unclear. The V end was cut by 6 bases, the J end by 5 bases, with 16 bases between. Germline V lookup: CDR1 LNHDA, CDR2 SQIVND (reference sequence). The CDR3 is made up of 14 amino acids. The CDR3 sequence is CASRSTAEAYGYTF. The CDR3 region has the DNA TGTGCCAGTAGATCAACTGCAGAGGCTTATGGCTACACCTTC.

CDR3 protein: CASSLDRGQGQPQHF. The CDR3 nucleotides read TGTGCCAGCAGCCTTGACAGGGGGCAGGGTCAGCCCCAGCATTTT. The chain links TRBV6-6 to TRBJ1-5, with 10 bases that match TRBD1. This CDR3 spans 15 amino acids. Germline V gene sequence: CDR1 MNHNY, CDR2 SVGAGI (reference sequence). The J segment lost 6 bases and the V segment lost 6 bases, leaving 8 bases of the junction unmatched.

The gene calls are TRBV7-2 and TRBJ1-6, with 7 bases matching TRBD1. Germline V gene sequence: CDR1 SGHTA, CDR2 FQGNSA. Trimming took 5 bases from V and 9 from J; bases not matched to a gene: 7. This CDR3 region has 14 residues. The CDR3 region has the DNA TGTGCCAGCAGCACGCACAGGGGAGGTTCACCCCTCCACTTT. Translation gives CASSTHRGGSPLHF.

The chain employs TRBV7-8 and TRBJ2-3; the match to TRBD2 covers 15 bases. Germline loops: CDR1 SGHVS, CDR2 FQNEAQ. The CDR3 covers 18 residues. Trimming took 3 bases from V and 5 from J; bases not matched to a gene: 9. CDR3 coding DNA: TGTGCCAGCAGCTTGGTCGGACTAGCGGGGGGGCCCAGAGATACGCAGTATTTT. Residues: CASSLVGLAGGPRDTQYF.

The genes are TRBV7-2 and TRBJ2-1, with 8 bases matching TRBD2. Looked up from germline, CDR1 is SGHTA and CDR2 is FQGNSA. The CDR3 has 14 amino acids. V was clipped by 8 bases and J by 9 bases; unmatched bases: 12. DNA for the CDR3: TGTGCCAGCTTGGTGGTAGCGGGGTGGGGTGAGCAGTTCTTC. The encoded protein is CASLVVAGWGEQFF.

The CDR3, as DNA: TGTGCCAGCAGTTTTCCTCGACTACACAGCACAGATACGCAGTATTTT. Protein: CASSFPRLHSTDTQYF. The chain uses TRBV5-4 and TRBJ2-3, with D possibly being TRBD2 (5 bases). The CDR3 loop spans 16 amino acids. Per the germline V gene, CDR1 is SGHNT and CDR2 is YYREEE (reference sequence). The ends were cut back, 5 bases at V and 0 bases at J, with 16 bases in the middle.

This clone was seen only a few times. The chain links TRBV29-1 to TRBJ2-3; perhaps D is TRBD1 or TRBD2 (5 bases each). The germline V and J ends were trimmed by 4 bases and 4 bases, with 15 bases remaining between them. The CDR3 extends over 14 amino acids. Germline assignment: CDR1 SQVTM and CDR2 ANQGSEA. CDR3 sequence reads: CSVVWGNVPDTQYF. The CDR3 region has the DNA TGCAGCGTTGTGTGGGGGAACGTCCCAGATACGCAGTATTTT.

This rearrangement joins TRBV19 to TRBJ1-1; D is unresolved. This CDR3 is 13 amino acids long. The V gene lost 4 bases and the J gene lost 2 bases, with 8 bases spanning the gap. Looked up from germline, CDR1 is LNHDA and CDR2 is SQIVND (reference sequence). As DNA, the CDR3 is TGTGCCAGTAGTACTGGCTTCAACACTGAAGCTTTCTTT. Its protein product is CASSTGFNTEAFF.